The 3 T cell receptor beta chains below were found in one sample sequenced in a study of lymphopenia after photon versus proton radiotherapy. Method: immunoSEQ multiplex PCR; TCRdb's copy keeps in-frame clones and lacks some. In the table there are 160,000 or so clones, approximately 91% of which are singletons. Specimen: peripheral blood, collected from a patient treated with photon-based radiotherapy. The receptors were sampled from a man aged 50 to 59 with gastric cancer.

The rearrangement joins TRBV4-1 to TRBJ2-7; the D gene is possibly TRBD1 (7 bases). The CDR3 sequence is 15 residues long. V gave up 0 bases and J gave up 10 bases, with 19 bases separating them. Germline V gene lookup returns CDR1 MGHRA and CDR2 YSYEKL. For the CDR3, the DNA is TGCGCCAGCAGCCAAGAGCCAGGGGGGTCGATTCGTCAGTACTTC. Its translation is CASSQEPGGSIRQYF.

The rearrangement links TRBV5-1 to TRBJ2-7; possible D gene TRBD1, 5 bases. The length of the CDR3 is 14 residues. The V end was cut by 3 bases, the J end by 4 bases, with 14 bases between. CDR1 is SGHRS, CDR2 YFSETQ, per germline. For the CDR3, the DNA is TGCGCCAGCAGCTCTACTGGGGCAGCATACGAGCAGTACTTC. Encoded protein: CASSSTGAAYEQYF.

The chain combines TRBV2 with TRBJ2-2, with D perhaps TRBD1 or TRBD2 (5 bases each). Germline lookup yields CDR1 SNHLY and CDR2 FYNNEI. The length of the CDR3 is 13 residues. In DNA form, the CDR3 reads TGTTCCACGGGACGTTCGAACACCGGGGAGCTGTTTTTT. Amino acid sequence: CSTGRSNTGELFF.